This passage covers 29 T cell receptor beta chains from one sample sequenced in a study of beta chain features in type 1 diabetes. Every bit of the isolated RNA underwent reverse transcription, so sequencing read expressed TCRB transcripts. Here immunoSEQ multiplex PCR was the method, and the copy in TCRdb shows in-frame clones only, minus some. This table has hundreds of thousands of clones, about 32% appearing once. The sample comprised naive CD4+ T cells from blood. These receptors were taken from a young man in good health.

This clone appeared a few times. The chain uses TRBV6-6 and TRBJ2-5; maybe TRBD2 (5 bases). The CDR3 length is 14 residues. CDR1 and CDR2 (germline): MNHNY, SVGAGI (reference sequence). The germline V and J ends were trimmed by 2 bases and 5 bases, with 12 bases remaining between them. The CDR3 reads CASSYIGIRETQYF. The CDR3 region has the DNA TGTGCCAGCAGTTACATCGGGATTCGGGAGACCCAGTACTTC.

This clone appeared a few times. This rearrangement joins TRBV28 to TRBJ2-7, with 8 bases fitting TRBD1. Germline loops: CDR1 MDHEN, CDR2 SYDVKM. CDR3 length: 14 amino acids. J gave up 5 bases and V 5 bases, and 8 bases lay outside the gene matches. For the CDR3, the DNA is TGTGCCAGCAGTCGCCGGACAGGGCGGAACGAGCAGTACTTC. This gives the protein CASSRRTGRNEQYF.

This chain's CDR3 is CASSEKIHEQYF. In DNA, the CDR3 is TGTGCCAGCAGTGAGAAAATCCACGAGCAGTACTTC. The J gene is TRBJ2-7, the V gene TRBV28; D is unresolved. V lost 5 bases to trimming and J lost 5 bases, with 10 bases between them. The CDR3 has 12 residues. The germline gives CDR1 MDHEN, CDR2 SYDVKM. Drawing the rest from reference TRBV28 and TRBJ2-7, the complete variable domain is DVKVTQSSRYLVKRTGEKVFLECVQDMDHENMFWYRQDPGLGLRLIYFSYDVKMKEKGDIPEGYSVSREKKERFSLILESASTNQTSMYLCASSEKIHEQYFGPGTRLTVT.

The DNA of the CDR3 is TGCGCCAGCAGCTCGACTAGCGGTAAAGAGACCCAGTACTTC. Protein sequence: CASSSTSGKETQYF. The rearrangement links TRBV5-1 to TRBJ2-5; 9 bases fit TRBD2. CDR3 length: 14 residues. V lost 3 bases, J lost 3 bases, and 3 bases stayed unmatched. Germline CDR1 is SGHRS and CDR2 is YFSETQ.

The rearrangement joins TRBV19 to TRBJ2-1, with D unresolved. Germline V gene data show CDR1 as LNHDA and CDR2 as SQIVND (reference sequence). This CDR3 comprises 16 residues. The V and J ends lost 5 bases and 10 bases respectively, with 24 bases between them. Here the CDR3 reads CASSPPSVGMVKEQFF. DNA of the CDR3: TGTGCCAGTAGTCCACCCTCAGTCGGAATGGTAAAGGAGCAGTTCTTC.

This clone was found a few times. The chain recombines TRBV7-9 with TRBJ2-3; 13 bases fit TRBD2. Germline CDR1 is SEHNR and CDR2 is FQNEAQ (reference sequence). This CDR3 region has 15 residues. The V segment lost 3 bases and the J segment 4 bases; nucleotides outside the gene matches: 1. This CDR3 reads CASSFTSGRADTQYF. The CDR3, as DNA: TGTGCCAGCAGCTTCACTAGCGGGAGGGCAGATACGCAGTATTTT.

This clone was seen a few times. The V call is TRBV30, the J call TRBJ2-1; D is undetermined. This CDR3 region has 11 residues. With 6 bases removed from V and 4 bases from J, the gap between germline ends came to 7 bases. The germline V gene has CDR1 GTSNPN and CDR2 SVGIG (reference sequence). Here the CDR3 reads CACLIYNEQFF. The CDR3 DNA is TGTGCCTGCCTCATATACAATGAGCAGTTCTTC.

The J gene is TRBJ2-1, the V gene TRBV6-4; D is perhaps TRBD1 (6 bases). Trimming took 3 bases from V and 4 from J, leaving 10 bases between them. Germline values: CDR1 MRHNA, CDR2 SNTAGT. The CDR3 runs 14 residues. The CDR3 loop reads CASSDGQGYNEQFF. The DNA of the CDR3 is TGTGCCAGCAGTGATGGGCAGGGGTACAATGAGCAGTTCTTC.

This clone was picked up a small number of times. The CDR3 sequence is CASSPLRGRSHNEQFF. The CDR3 nucleotides read TGTGCCAGCAGTCCCCTTCGCGGGAGAAGCCACAATGAGCAGTTCTTC. This chain joins TRBV28 and TRBJ2-1; 7 bases match TRBD2. The CDR3 spans 16 residues. The germline gives CDR1 MDHEN, CDR2 SYDVKM. J gave up 5 bases and V 5 bases, and 12 bases lay outside the gene matches.

This clone was picked up a small number of times. The V call is TRBV29-1, the J call TRBJ2-1; tentative D call: TRBD2 (6 bases). Germline CDR1 and CDR2: SQVTM and ANQGSEA. The CDR3 is 14 residues long. V lost 4 bases and J lost 8, with 18 bases in between. CDR3 bases: TGCAGCGTTGGGCAGGGAGGTTCGGCGGATGAGCAGTTCTTC. Its translation: CSVGQGGSADEQFF.

As DNA, the CDR3 is TGTGCCAGCAGGTACAGGCAAAGGTTCACAGATACGCAGTATTTT. This translates into CASRYRQRFTDTQYF. The chain combines TRBV28 with TRBJ2-3, with a weak D call TRBD1 (5 bases). Trimming took 6 bases from V and 2 from J, leaving 15 bases between them. Germline CDR1 and CDR2: MDHEN and SYDVKM. The length of the CDR3 is 15 residues.

V is TRBV16 and J is TRBJ1-2; TRBD1 might be the D (6 bases). Trimming shortened V by 0 bases and J by 6 bases, and 11 bases separated the two germline ends. Looked up from germline, CDR1 is KGHSY and CDR2 is FQNENV. The CDR3 is 14 amino acids. Here the CDR3 reads CASSQSGTTNGYTF. The CDR3 DNA follows: TGTGCCAGCAGCCAATCGGGGACAACAAATGGCTACACCTTC.

This clone came up a few times. The same CDR3 arises from other DNA sequences in this sample as well. The CDR3 nucleotides read TGCGCCAGCAGCTTGGAAGGGGGCTCCTACGAGCAGTACTTC. As protein: CASSLEGGSYEQYF. The V gene is TRBV5-1, the J gene TRBJ2-7; D perhaps matches TRBD1 (6 bases). V lost 0 bases to trimming and J lost 0 bases, with 7 bases between them. The germline CDR1 and CDR2 sequences are SGHRS and YFSETQ. There are 14 residues in the CDR3.

The genes are TRBV30 and TRBJ2-1; the match to TRBD2 covers 10 bases. The CDR3 contains 15 residues. The germline V gene has CDR1 GTSNPN and CDR2 SVGIG (reference sequence). Trimming took 0 bases from V and 8 from J; bases not matched to a gene: 7. The CDR3, as DNA: TGTGCCTGGAGTGTATCTAGCGGGAGTGCGTATGAGCAGTTCTTC. This codes for CAWSVSSGSAYEQFF.

The chain links TRBV29-1 to TRBJ2-5, with 9 nucleotides matching TRBD1. This CDR3 has 13 residues. The V gene end was trimmed by 4 bases and the J gene end by 2 bases; junction bases not matched to a gene: 2. Looked up from germline, CDR1 is SQVTM and CDR2 is ANQGSEA. The CDR3 spells CSVAGTGQETQYF. The CDR3 coding sequence is TGCAGCGTTGCCGGGACAGGGCAAGAGACCCAGTACTTC.

To note about this clone: Additional DNA sequences in this sample encode the identical CDR3. V usage is TRBV2 and J usage is TRBJ2-7; weak D call: TRBD2 (6 bases). CDR3 length: 12 residues. Trimming removed 4 bases at V and 3 bases at J, with 7 bases between. CDR1 and CDR2 (germline): SNHLY, FYNNEI. CDR3 nucleotides: TGTGCCAGCAGTGCGGAGGGCTACGAGCAGTACTTC. It encodes CASSAEGYEQYF.

This clone was seen only a few times. V is TRBV30 and J is TRBJ1-4, with a possible D match to TRBD1 (6 bases). Germline CDR1 is GTSNPN and CDR2 is SVGIG (reference sequence). V lost 2 bases to trimming and J lost 7 bases, with 17 bases between them. CDR3 length: 15 amino acids. This CDR3 reads CAWSPNRAGSEKLFF. The CDR3 DNA sequence: TGTGCCTGGAGTCCTAACAGGGCCGGTAGTGAAAAACTGTTTTTT.

This clone was picked up one time. The chain carries TRBV30 and TRBJ1-5; D ambiguous. Germline CDR1 and CDR2: GTSNPN and SVGIG (reference sequence). The CDR3 totals 14 residues. V was trimmed by 0 bases and J by 1 base, leaving 7 bases between them. DNA for the CDR3: TGTGCCTGGAGTGTAATAAGGAGCAATCAGCCCCAGCATTTT. As protein: CAWSVIRSNQPQHF.

The V and J genes are TRBV19 and TRBJ2-2; 8 nucleotides agree with TRBD1. Germline CDR1 LNHDA, CDR2 SQIVND (reference sequence). The J segment lost 2 bases and the V segment lost 6 bases, leaving 11 bases of the junction unmatched. CDR3 length: 17 residues. The CDR3 nucleotides read TGTGCCAGTAGGTCCATCAGGACAGGGTATAACACCGGGGAGCTGTTTTTT. This encodes CASRSIRTGYNTGELFF.

The chain recombines TRBV13 with TRBJ2-7; D gene ambiguous. CDR1 and CDR2 (germline): PRHDT, FYEKMQ (reference sequence). Trimming removed 0 bases at V and 4 bases at J, with 4 bases between. The CDR3 length is 12 residues. The CDR3 spells CASSLGDYEQYF. CDR3 nucleotides: TGTGCCAGCAGCTTAGGGGATTACGAGCAGTACTTC.

The chain's CDR3 is CASSKDSFRPYEQYF. CDR3 coding DNA: TGTGCCAGCAGCAAAGACTCTTTCCGCCCCTACGAGCAGTACTTC. This chain links TRBV21-1 with TRBJ2-7; the listed D gene, TRBD2, was not tested against the DNA. TRBV21-1 constitutes a pseudogene. The CDR3 totals 15 residues.

J is TRBJ2-5 and V is TRBV7-9, with a weak D call TRBD1 (5 bases). The CDR3 sequence is 14 residues long. Trimming cost V 5 bases and J 2 bases, with 12 bases left between them. CDR1 SEHNR and CDR2 FQNEAQ come from the germline V gene (reference sequence). The CDR3 DNA sequence: TGTGCCAGCAGCCTGCGACAGCCTCAAGAGACCCAGTACTTC. This gives the protein CASSLRQPQETQYF.

V gene TRBV30 combines with J gene TRBJ2-7; 8 bases are shared with TRBD1. The CDR3 length is 14 residues. V shed 3 bases, J shed 3 bases, and the junction held 7 bases outside the gene matches. Germline V CDR1 and CDR2: GTSNPN, SVGIG (reference sequence). CDR3 residues: CAWRPRGQGYEQYF. The DNA for the CDR3 is TGTGCCTGGAGGCCGCGCGGACAGGGCTACGAGCAGTACTTC. The full variable domain, rest sourced from reference TRBV30 and TRBJ2-7, is SQTIHQWPATLVQPVGSPLSLECTVEGTSNPNLYWYRQAAGRGLQLLFYSVGIGQISSEVPQNLSASRPQDRQFILSSKKLLLSDSGFYLCAWRPRGQGYEQYFGPGTRLTVT.

This clone was counted between two and nine times. The J gene is TRBJ2-7, the V gene TRBV30; 7 nucleotides line up with TRBD1. Per the germline V gene, CDR1 is GTSNPN and CDR2 is SVGIG (reference sequence). The V segment lost 1 base and the J segment 6 bases; nucleotides outside the gene matches: 6. CDR3 length equals 13 residues. CDR3 DNA: TGTGCCTGGAGTGCAACGACAGGGACCGAGCAGTACTTC. It codes for CAWSATTGTEQYF.

This clone was seen only a few times. The chain is built from TRBV21-1 and TRBJ2-3; the table's TRBD1 call for D was not verified on the DNA. TRBV21-1 is reported as a pseudogene. The CDR3 has 16 residues. The CDR3 loop is CASSKALDKLTDTQYF. As DNA, the CDR3 is TGTGCCAGCAGCAAAGCGCTCGACAAACTCACAGATACGCAGTATTTT.

The rearrangement joins TRBV30 to TRBJ2-7, with D unresolved. The V end was cut by 0 bases, the J end by 3 bases, with 15 bases between. The CDR3 is 15 residues long. Germline V gene sequence: CDR1 GTSNPN, CDR2 SVGIG (reference sequence). DNA of the CDR3: TGTGCCTGGAGTGTACCAGAGTCAAGATACTACGAGCAGTACTTC. Protein product: CAWSVPESRYYEQYF. Full variable domain (outside the CDR3, taken from reference TRBV30 and TRBJ2-7): SQTIHQWPATLVQPVGSPLSLECTVEGTSNPNLYWYRQAAGRGLQLLFYSVGIGQISSEVPQNLSASRPQDRQFILSSKKLLLSDSGFYLCAWSVPESRYYEQYFGPGTRLTVT.

This clone has just a few counts. This rearrangement joins TRBV5-4 to TRBJ2-4, with 7 bases aligning to TRBD1. The trim removed 7 bases at V and 0 bases at J, leaving 1 base unmatched. This CDR3 region has 13 residues. Germline V CDR1 and CDR2: SGHNT, YYREEE (reference sequence). The CDR3, as DNA: TGTGCCAGCGGGGACAGAGCCAAAAACATTCAGTACTTC. This gives the protein CASGDRAKNIQYF.

The rearrangement joins TRBV30 to TRBJ1-2; D unresolved. Germline V gene sequence: CDR1 GTSNPN, CDR2 SVGIG (reference sequence). V was clipped by 5 bases and J by 5 bases, with 9 bases between them. The CDR3 runs to 11 residues. Written as DNA, the CDR3 is TGTGCCTGGGGGCTAGTGTATGGCTACACCTTC. This encodes CAWGLVYGYTF.

This clone has just a few counts. This chain joins TRBV29-1 and TRBJ2-1, with D possibly TRBD2 on 5 matching bases. The CDR3 contains 14 residues. V dropped 6 bases and J dropped 0 bases, with 12 bases sitting between them. The germline V gene has CDR1 SQVTM and CDR2 ANQGSEA. Here the CDR3 DNA reads TGCAGCGTCGGAGCGGAGAGCTCCTACAATGAGCAGTTCTTC. Translation gives CSVGAESSYNEQFF.